The rows below give T cell receptor beta chains drawn from one sample of a study of a mutant IDH1 vaccine in newly diagnosed glioma. Generated by immunoSEQ multiplex PCR, the TCRdb table keeps only in-frame clones and is missing some. This table holds approximately 56,000 clones, roughly two thirds found once. These receptors are not linked to any known antigen. The source material was peripheral blood mononuclear cells (PBMCs), sampled from a glioma patient whose treatment included an IDH1 peptide vaccine. All receptors come from a man in his forties with glioma. Some clones in this sample may be carry-over from other donors' samples. CDR3s include the opening cysteine and the closing phenylalanine or tryptophan. D genes are given only for firm matches. Not all rows give a size; the values are once, few, many and, for expanded clones, a class.

D gene: .; J gene: TRBJ1-1; V gene: TRBV6-5; clone size: .; CDR3 DNA: TGTGCCAGCACCCAGGGGATGTTGGCGAACACTGAAGCTTTCTTT; CDR3 protein: CASTQGMLANTEAFF
D gene: .; J gene: TRBJ2-7; V gene: TRBV10-2; clone size: .; CDR3 DNA: TGCGCCAGCAGTGACAGAAGGGACTCCTACGAGCAGTACTTC; CDR3 protein: CASSDRRDSYEQYF
D gene: .; J gene: TRBJ2-3; V gene: TRBV10-3; clone size: .; CDR3 DNA: TGTGCCACCAAGGCAGGTGGCGCAGATACGCAGTATTTT; CDR3 protein: CATKAGGADTQYF
D gene: .; J gene: TRBJ1-1; V gene: TRBV27; clone size: few; CDR3 DNA: TGTGCCAGCAGTTTAAGCGGCCGGGGGTTCGGAAGGAACACTGAAGCTTTCTTT; CDR3 protein: CASSLSGRGFGRNTEAFF
D gene: TRBD2; J gene: TRBJ2-7; V gene: TRBV2; clone size: .; CDR3 DNA: TGTGCCATCACAGGCGGCGGGAGGCCCTACGAGCAGTACTTC; CDR3 protein: CAITGGGRPYEQYF
D gene: .; J gene: TRBJ2-6; V gene: TRBV9; clone size: few; CDR3 DNA: TGTGCCAGCAGCCCCCCGACAGCCACCCCTCACTCTGGGGCCAACGTCCTGACTTTC; CDR3 protein: CASSPPTATPHSGANVLTF
D gene: .; J gene: TRBJ2-7; V gene: TRBV7-8; clone size: .; CDR3 DNA: TGTGCCAGCAGCTTTTACCCAGGGCGCGAGCAGTACTTC; CDR3 protein: CASSFYPGREQYF
D gene: TRBD1; J gene: TRBJ1-2; V gene: TRBV5-1; clone size: .; CDR3 DNA: TGCGCCAGCAGCCCGGACAGGATAACTAACTATGGCTACACCTTC; CDR3 protein: CASSPDRITNYGYTF
D gene: TRBD1; J gene: TRBJ1-6; V gene: TRBV10-2; clone size: .; CDR3 DNA: TGCGCCAGCAGCGACAGGGGGCGCAACTTGGGAAATTCACCCCTCCACTTT; CDR3 protein: CASSDRGRNLGNSPLHF
D gene: .; J gene: TRBJ2-3; V gene: TRBV2; clone size: .; CDR3 DNA: TGTGCCAGCAGTGAAGTCCTACGGGCAGATACGCAGTATTTT; CDR3 protein: CASSEVLRADTQYF
D gene: TRBD1; J gene: TRBJ1-2; V gene: TRBV30; clone size: .; CDR3 DNA: TGTGCCTGGAGTTCAGGGGGCCTGCGGTATGGCTACACCTTC; CDR3 protein: CAWSSGGLRYGYTF
D gene: .; J gene: TRBJ2-5; V gene: TRBV9; clone size: few; CDR3 DNA: TGTGCCAGCAGCGTAGGGCGGGGAGGTGAGACCCAGTACTTC; CDR3 protein: CASSVGRGGETQYF
D gene: .; J gene: TRBJ1-2; V gene: TRBV12-5; clone size: .; CDR3 DNA: TGTGCTAGTGGTTTGGAATATGGCTACACCTTC; CDR3 protein: CASGLEYGYTF
D gene: .; J gene: TRBJ2-3; V gene: TRBV5-8; clone size: .; CDR3 DNA: TGTGCCAGCAGCTTACGGGGGTTTAGCACAGATACGCAGTATTTT; CDR3 protein: CASSLRGFSTDTQYF
D gene: .; J gene: TRBJ1-5; V gene: TRBV5-8; clone size: few; CDR3 DNA: TGTGCCAGCAGCCCCCGGGGGTTCGGGAATCAGCCCCAGCATTTT; CDR3 protein: CASSPRGFGNQPQHF
D gene: .; J gene: TRBJ2-2; V gene: TRBV5-1; clone size: .; CDR3 DNA: TGCGCCAGCAGCTTGGACAGCGCGAACACCGGGGAGCTGTTTTTT; CDR3 protein: CASSLDSANTGELFF
D gene: TRBD1; J gene: TRBJ1-6; V gene: TRBV30; clone size: .; CDR3 DNA: TGTGCCTGGGGCTACAGGGGAAATTCACCCCTCCACTTT; CDR3 protein: CAWGYRGNSPLHF
D gene: .; J gene: TRBJ2-7; V gene: TRBV6-6; clone size: .; CDR3 DNA: TGTGCCAGCAGTTCCGGGACCCCAAACTACTACGAGCAGTACTTC; CDR3 protein: CASSSGTPNYYEQYF
D gene: .; J gene: TRBJ2-7; V gene: TRBV19; clone size: few; CDR3 DNA: TGTGCCAGTAGTATAGGTACCCTCACAGGGCTTGGTGTCTACGAGCAGTACTTC; CDR3 protein: CASSIGTLTGLGVYEQYF
D gene: TRBD2; J gene: TRBJ2-5; V gene: TRBV27; clone size: .; CDR3 DNA: TGTGCCAGCAGGCTAGCGGGGGGGCAAGAGACCCAGTACTTC; CDR3 protein: CASRLAGGQETQYF
D gene: .; J gene: TRBJ1-5; V gene: TRBV12-5; clone size: few; CDR3 DNA: TGTGCTAGTGGTTCCCCGTCACAGGGCAATCAGCCCCAGCATTTT; CDR3 protein: CASGSPSQGNQPQHF
D gene: .; J gene: TRBJ2-7; V gene: TRBV6-5; clone size: .; CDR3 DNA: TGTGCCAGCAGTCCCTATCGAGGCTCCTACGAGCAGTACTTC; CDR3 protein: CASSPYRGSYEQYF
D gene: .; J gene: TRBJ1-2; V gene: TRBV7-9; clone size: few; CDR3 DNA: TGTGCCAGCAGCTTAGGTGGCTGGGGGGGCGGTGGCTACACCTTC; CDR3 protein: CASSLGGWGGGGYTF
D gene: .; J gene: TRBJ1-2; V gene: TRBV28; clone size: few; CDR3 DNA: TGTGCCAGCAGTAGCCCTACAAGCTACACCTTC; CDR3 protein: CASSSPTSYTF
D gene: .; J gene: TRBJ2-7; V gene: TRBV30; clone size: .; CDR3 DNA: TGTGCCTGGAGTGGGGACGTCGCTCTCAACGAGCAGTACTTC; CDR3 protein: CAWSGDVALNEQYF
D gene: .; J gene: TRBJ2-1; V gene: TRBV7-2; clone size: .; CDR3 DNA: TGTGCCAGCAGCCGGGCAGGGGGGGGCATAGGACGAGCCTACAATGAGCAGTTCTTC; CDR3 protein: CASSRAGGGIGRAYNEQFF
D gene: .; J gene: TRBJ2-2; V gene: TRBV5-1; clone size: few; CDR3 DNA: TGCGCCAGCAGCCCGGACACCTCGAACACCGGGGAGCTGTTTTTT; CDR3 protein: CASSPDTSNTGELFF
D gene: TRBD1; J gene: TRBJ2-7; V gene: TRBV6-5; clone size: .; CDR3 DNA: TGTGCCAGCACGCCACCGGGACAGGGGACCTACGAGCAGTACTTC; CDR3 protein: CASTPPGQGTYEQYF
D gene: TRBD2; J gene: TRBJ2-1; V gene: TRBV15; clone size: .; CDR3 DNA: TGTGCCACCAGCAGCCCAGCTCCCCGGCGGGGGATAAACAATGAGCAGTTCTTC; CDR3 protein: CATSSPAPRRGINNEQFF
D gene: .; J gene: TRBJ2-2; V gene: TRBV5-1; clone size: .; CDR3 DNA: TGCGCCAGCAGCGGACGGGCCGACACCGGGGAGCTGTTTTTT; CDR3 protein: CASSGRADTGELFF
D gene: .; J gene: TRBJ1-6; V gene: TRBV5-1; clone size: .; CDR3 DNA: TGCGCCAGCAGCTTGGCCAGGGGCTATAATTCACCCCTCCACTTT; CDR3 protein: CASSLARGYNSPLHF
D gene: TRBD1; J gene: TRBJ1-1; V gene: TRBV6-5; clone size: once; CDR3 DNA: TGTGCCAGCAGTACAATCAGGGGGGGGAGGACTGAAGCTTTCTTT; CDR3 protein: CASSTIRGGRTEAFF
D gene: .; J gene: TRBJ1-2; V gene: TRBV5-4; clone size: .; CDR3 DNA: TGTGCCAGCAGCTTGGAGGTCGCACCTCATGGCTACACCTTC; CDR3 protein: CASSLEVAPHGYTF
D gene: .; J gene: TRBJ2-2; V gene: TRBV9; clone size: .; CDR3 DNA: TGTGCCAGCAGCGACACTAACACCGGGGAGCTGTTTTTT; CDR3 protein: CASSDTNTGELFF
D gene: .; J gene: TRBJ2-3; V gene: TRBV19; clone size: once; CDR3 DNA: TGTGCCAGTAGTATCCTGCTCGGGGACCGGGCAGATACGCAGTATTTT; CDR3 protein: CASSILLGDRADTQYF
D gene: TRBD1; J gene: TRBJ2-5; V gene: TRBV6-5; clone size: .; CDR3 DNA: TGTGCCAGCAGTCGGGAAGGGGGCATAAAGACCCAGTACTTC; CDR3 protein: CASSREGGIKTQYF
D gene: TRBD1; J gene: TRBJ1-4; V gene: TRBV5-4; clone size: .; CDR3 DNA: TGTGCCAGCGGGCGTGGTCAGGGGGCAAAACTGTTTTTT; CDR3 protein: CASGRGQGAKLFF
D gene: .; J gene: TRBJ1-5; V gene: TRBV4-1; clone size: few; CDR3 DNA: TGCGCCAGCAGCCAAGATTCCAATCAGCCCCAGCATTTT; CDR3 protein: CASSQDSNQPQHF
D gene: .; J gene: TRBJ1-2; V gene: TRBV15; clone size: .; CDR3 DNA: TGTGCCACCAGCAGAGATCGGGCAACCACAGGCTACACCTTC; CDR3 protein: CATSRDRATTGYTF
D gene: TRBD1; J gene: TRBJ1-6; V gene: TRBV30; clone size: .; CDR3 DNA: TGTGCGACGGCGGGCAGGGGGCAAGTTAATTCACCCCTCCACTTT; CDR3 protein: CATAGRGQVNSPLHF
D gene: .; J gene: TRBJ2-2; V gene: TRBV18; clone size: .; CDR3 DNA: TGTGCCAGCTCACCACAACCAAACACCGGGGAGCTGTTTTTT; CDR3 protein: CASSPQPNTGELFF
D gene: .; J gene: TRBJ1-1; V gene: TRBV19; clone size: .; CDR3 DNA: TGTGCCAGCCTGATGGGTGCCGAAGCTTTCTTT; CDR3 protein: CASLMGAEAFF
D gene: .; J gene: TRBJ2-2; V gene: TRBV30; clone size: few; CDR3 DNA: TGTGCCTGGAGTAGGGTGACAGGGAACACCGGGGAGCTGTTTTTT; CDR3 protein: CAWSRVTGNTGELFF
D gene: .; J gene: TRBJ2-1; V gene: TRBV19; clone size: .; CDR3 DNA: TGTGCCAGTAGGACAACCGGGACGGCGCCCTACAATGAGCAGTTCTTC; CDR3 protein: CASRTTGTAPYNEQFF
D gene: .; J gene: TRBJ2-3; V gene: TRBV7-9; clone size: .; CDR3 DNA: TGTGCCAGCAGCCCGGGTCCCCAGGGATTTTCAGATACGCAGTATTTT; CDR3 protein: CASSPGPQGFSDTQYF
D gene: .; J gene: TRBJ1-3; V gene: TRBV5-6; clone size: .; CDR3 DNA: TGTGCCAGCCAGACAGGTACTGGAAACACCATATATTTT; CDR3 protein: CASQTGTGNTIYF
D gene: TRBD1; J gene: TRBJ2-7; V gene: TRBV6-1; clone size: .; CDR3 DNA: TGTGCCAGCAGTGGCTCCGGGACAGGGTGGGTAGGGTTGGTTGTAGAGCAGTACTTC; CDR3 protein: CASSGSGTGWVGLVVEQYF
D gene: TRBD2; J gene: TRBJ2-7; V gene: TRBV7-2; clone size: .; CDR3 DNA: TGTGCCAGCAGTTACCTAGCGGGGGTCTCCTACGAGCAGTACTTC; CDR3 protein: CASSYLAGVSYEQYF
D gene: .; J gene: TRBJ1-4; V gene: TRBV4-1; clone size: few; CDR3 DNA: TGCGCCAGCAGCCGGGGTATCAATGAAAAACTGTTTTTT; CDR3 protein: CASSRGINEKLFF
D gene: TRBD1; J gene: TRBJ1-2; V gene: TRBV10-2; clone size: .; CDR3 DNA: TGCGCCAGCAGCCCAGGGGGGCTCGGCTACACCTTC; CDR3 protein: CASSPGGLGYTF
D gene: .; J gene: TRBJ2-5; V gene: TRBV5-5; clone size: .; CDR3 DNA: TGTGCCAGCAGCTTTGAAGGGATGGAGACCCAGTACTTC; CDR3 protein: CASSFEGMETQYF
D gene: TRBD1; J gene: TRBJ1-5; V gene: TRBV2; clone size: .; CDR3 DNA: TGTGCCAGCAGTGAAGGTCACAGGGGTAGCAATCAGCCCCAGCATTTT; CDR3 protein: CASSEGHRGSNQPQHF
D gene: TRBD2; J gene: TRBJ2-7; V gene: TRBV29-1; clone size: .; CDR3 DNA: TGCAGCGTTGAAGAGGGGAGGGCCTACGAGCAGTACTTC; CDR3 protein: CSVEEGRAYEQYF
D gene: .; J gene: TRBJ1-1; V gene: TRBV10-3; clone size: few; CDR3 DNA: TGTGCCATACAATCTCCGCGGACTGAAGCTTTCTTT; CDR3 protein: CAIQSPRTEAFF
D gene: .; J gene: TRBJ2-1; V gene: TRBV11-2; clone size: .; CDR3 DNA: TGTGCCAGCAGCTTAGATCCGGAGGATGAGCAGTTCTTC; CDR3 protein: CASSLDPEDEQFF
D gene: .; J gene: TRBJ1-1; V gene: TRBV6-1; clone size: .; CDR3 DNA: TGTGCCAGCAGTTCGACAGTTATGAACACTGAAGCTTTCTTT; CDR3 protein: CASSSTVMNTEAFF
D gene: .; J gene: TRBJ1-1; V gene: TRBV29-1; clone size: .; CDR3 DNA: TGCAGCGTTGAAGAACTGTCGGGCCTTGAAGCTTTCTTT; CDR3 protein: CSVEELSGLEAFF
D gene: .; J gene: TRBJ1-4; V gene: TRBV29-1; clone size: .; CDR3 DNA: TGCAGCGTTCGGGGATACAATGAAAAACTGTTTTTT; CDR3 protein: CSVRGYNEKLFF